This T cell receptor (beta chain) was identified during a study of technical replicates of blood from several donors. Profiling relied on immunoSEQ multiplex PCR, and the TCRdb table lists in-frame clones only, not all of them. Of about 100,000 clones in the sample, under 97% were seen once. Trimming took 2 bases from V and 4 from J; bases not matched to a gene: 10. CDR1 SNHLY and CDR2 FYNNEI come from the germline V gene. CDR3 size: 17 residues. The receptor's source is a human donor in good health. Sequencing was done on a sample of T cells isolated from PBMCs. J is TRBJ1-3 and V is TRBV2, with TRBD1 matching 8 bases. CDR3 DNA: TGTGCCAGCAGTGAAAGCGCCGCAGGGGGCAAAGGAAACACCATATATTTT. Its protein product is CASSESAAGGKGNTIYF.